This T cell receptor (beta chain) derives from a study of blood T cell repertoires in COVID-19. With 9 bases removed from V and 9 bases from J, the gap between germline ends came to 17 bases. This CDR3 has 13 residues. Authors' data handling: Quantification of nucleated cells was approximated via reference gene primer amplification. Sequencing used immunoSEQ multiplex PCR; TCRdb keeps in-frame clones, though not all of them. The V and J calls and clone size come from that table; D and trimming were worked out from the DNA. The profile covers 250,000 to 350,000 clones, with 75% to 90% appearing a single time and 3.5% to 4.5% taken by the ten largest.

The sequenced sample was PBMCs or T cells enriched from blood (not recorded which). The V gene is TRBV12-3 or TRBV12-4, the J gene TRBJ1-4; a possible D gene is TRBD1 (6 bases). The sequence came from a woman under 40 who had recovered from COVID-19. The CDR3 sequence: CASTGTLYQKLFF. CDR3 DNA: TGTGCCAGTACCGGGACACTTTACCAAAAACTGTTTTTT.